These 29 T cell receptor beta chains originate from one sample sequenced in a study of early T cells in non-severe SARS-CoV-2 infection. TCRdb analysed the 5' RACE reads with MiXCR anew, one entry per CDR3 protein. The data hold tens of thousands of distinct CDR3 sequences, with around 23% observed a single time. Sample: whole blood, taken at baseline. The receptors were sampled from an adult who was a healthcare worker with PCR-confirmed SARS-CoV-2 infection or an uninfected control (not recorded which).

This clonotype was observed a handful of times. The rearrangement links TRBV29-1 to TRBJ2-3, with TRBD2 matching over 14 bases. Germline CDR1 reads SQVTM; CDR2 reads ANQGSEA. J lost 2 bases, V lost 4 bases, and 5 bases had no gene match. The CDR3 has 16 residues. The CDR3 is CSVVTSGGAYTDTQYF. For the CDR3, the DNA is TGCAGCGTTGTGACTAGCGGGGGGGCTTACACAGATACGCAGTATTTT.

This chain connects TRBV12-3 or TRBV12-4 to TRBJ2-7; maybe TRBD1 (5 bases). V lost 6 bases, J lost 2 bases, and 11 bases lay in between. CDR3 length equals 13 residues. The CDR3 spells CASRISGTYEQYF. CDR3 sequence (DNA): TGTGCCAGCAGGATATCAGGGACCTACGAGCAGTACTTC.

This rearrangement joins TRBV2 to TRBJ1-1; D gene ambiguous. Germline lookup yields CDR1 SNHLY and CDR2 FYNNEI. Trimming took 7 bases from V and 5 from J, leaving 11 bases between them. The CDR3 runs to 12 residues. The chain's CDR3 is CASKVRRTEAFF. The CDR3 nucleotides are TGTGCCAGCAAGGTCCGTAGGACTGAAGCTTTCTTT.

The CDR3 region has the DNA TGTGCCAGCAGCTTATATAGCGGCGAGGGGAAGGACGAGCAGTACTTC. Amino acid sequence: CASSLYSGEGKDEQYF. The V and J genes are TRBV11-2 and TRBJ2-7, with TRBD2 as a possible D gene (6 bases). Germline assignment: CDR1 SGHAT and CDR2 FQNNGV. The CDR3 consists of 16 residues. Trimming took 2 bases from V and 5 from J, leaving 19 bases between them.

The gene calls are TRBV29-1 and TRBJ1-5, with 12 nucleotides matching TRBD1. The CDR3 covers 15 residues. V was pared by 6 bases and J by 4 bases, with 7 bases of the junction left unmatched. Germline V lookup: CDR1 SQVTM, CDR2 ANQGSEA. The CDR3 region has the DNA TGCAGCGTGTCGGGGGACAGGGGGCGGAATCAGCCCCAGCATTTT. It is translated as CSVSGDRGRNQPQHF.

The gene calls are TRBV12-3 or TRBV12-4 and TRBJ2-3; D is possibly TRBD2 (7 bases). This CDR3 contains 13 residues. V lost 1 base and J 10 bases, leaving 12 bases between the germline ends. CDR3 amino acids: CASSLGGGQPQYF. The DNA of the CDR3 is TGTGCCAGCAGTTTAGGGGGGGGACAACCGCAGTATTTT.

This clonotype was seen repeatedly, ten times or more. The V call is TRBV9, the J call TRBJ2-7, with D possibly called TRBD1 or TRBD2 (5 bases each). Per the germline V gene, CDR1 is SGDLS and CDR2 is YYNGEE. The CDR3 covers 12 residues. Trimming left V 3 bases short and J 6 bases short, with 10 bases between. The chain's CDR3 is CASSADGAEQYF. CDR3 in DNA: TGTGCCAGCAGCGCCGACGGGGCCGAGCAGTACTTC.

This clonotype has a handful of counts. For the CDR3, the DNA is TGTGCCAGCAGTGACGTAGCGGGGGGCAACACCGGGGAGCTGTTTTTT. Amino acid sequence: CASSDVAGGNTGELFF. This chain joins TRBV2 and TRBJ2-2, with TRBD2 matching 10 bases. This CDR3 region has 16 residues. Looked up from germline, CDR1 is SNHLY and CDR2 is FYNNEI. Trimming at V came to 3 bases and at J to 2 bases, leaving 3 bases not matched to a gene.

In its sample, this clonotype was seen a few times. The V and J genes are TRBV7-6 and TRBJ2-2, with D possibly TRBD2 on 6 matching bases. Per germline, CDR1 SGHVS and CDR2 FNYEAQ. The CDR3 covers 16 residues. V was cut by 4 bases and J by 7 bases, with 19 bases left in between. This chain's CDR3 is CASSWETSAEGGELFF. The CDR3 DNA sequence: TGTGCCAGCAGCTGGGAGACTAGTGCCGAGGGCGGGGAGCTGTTTTTT.

This clonotype was seen a few times. CDR3 coding DNA: TGTGCCAGCTCTAAGGGGTTAGCGGGGGGCACAGATACGCAGTATTTT. Translating gives CASSKGLAGGTDTQYF. The genes are TRBV6-2 or TRBV6-3 and TRBJ2-3; TRBD2 aligns across 9 bases. V dropped 8 bases and J dropped 1; count of bases not matched to a gene: 10. Looked up from germline, CDR1 is MNHEY and CDR2 is SVGEGT. CDR3 length: 16 amino acids.

The genes are TRBV12-3 or TRBV12-4 and TRBJ1-3, with no clear D. The CDR3 is 13 residues long. The V end was cut by 6 bases, the J end by 4 bases, with 10 bases between. DNA for the CDR3: TGTGCCAGCAGACCGTCTGGGGGAAACACCATATATTTT. As protein: CASRPSGGNTIYF.

A few counts support this clonotype. The chain links TRBV24-1 to TRBJ2-1, with unresolved D. V was shortened by 5 bases and J by 6 bases, with 7 bases between the two germline ends. Germline V gene data show CDR1 as KGHDR and CDR2 as SFDVKD. CDR3 length equals 12 residues. CDR3 DNA sequence: TGTGCCACCAGTGGAAACAGCAATGAGCAGTTCTTC. It specifies CATSGNSNEQFF.

V usage is TRBV27 and J usage is TRBJ2-5; 8 bases line up with TRBD1. After removal of 0 bases from V and 2 bases from J, the junction contained 5 bases not matched to a gene. The CDR3 runs to 16 residues. In germline, CDR1 is MNHEY, CDR2 SMNVEV (reference sequence). The CDR3: CASSLSPGGRQETQYF. The CDR3 DNA reads TGTGCCAGCAGTTTATCTCCAGGGGGCAGGCAAGAGACCCAGTACTTC.

The genes are TRBV18 and TRBJ2-1, with 12 nucleotides matching TRBD2. The V gene's germline CDR1 is KGHSH and CDR2 LQKENI. The J segment lost 2 bases and the V segment lost 6 bases, leaving 5 bases of the junction unmatched. This CDR3 region has 16 residues. CDR3 sequence: CASSQLAGGPYNEQFF. CDR3 in DNA: TGTGCCAGCTCCCAACTAGCGGGGGGCCCCTACAATGAGCAGTTCTTC.

This clonotype occurred a few times. V is TRBV2 and J is TRBJ2-1, with 9 bases identical to TRBD2. Germline V gene sequence: CDR1 SNHLY, CDR2 FYNNEI. The CDR3 extends over 15 amino acids. V gave up 5 bases and J gave up 3 bases; unmatched junction bases: 5. The chain's CDR3 is CASSSGTSNYNEQFF. The CDR3 bases are TGTGCCAGCAGTTCCGGGACTAGCAACTACAATGAGCAGTTCTTC. Full variable domain (outside the CDR3, taken from reference TRBV2 and TRBJ2-1): EPEVTQTPSHQVTQMGQEVILRCVPISNHLYFYWYRQILGQKVEFLVSFYNNEISEKSEIFDDQFSVERPDGSNFTLKIRSTKLEDSAMYFCASSSGTSNYNEQFFGPGTRLTVL.

On this clonotype itself: Sequence at one end of the junction differs from germline and may be a read error. The genes are TRBV7-7 and TRBJ1-1; 8 bases are a match to TRBD1. This CDR3 has 16 residues. CDR1 is SSHAT and CDR2 is FNYEAQ in the germline V gene (reference sequence). CDR3 DNA sequence: TGTGCTAGCAGCGTATACCTGACAGGGGTGAACACTGAAGCTTTCTTT. Its protein product is CASSVYLTGVNTEAFF.

The chain couples TRBV5-1 to TRBJ2-1; 13 nucleotides line up with TRBD2. The V gene's germline CDR1 is SGHRS and CDR2 YFSETQ. J gave up 4 bases and V 5 bases, and 6 bases lay outside the gene matches. This CDR3 is built from 16 residues. Here the CDR3 DNA reads TGCGCCAGCAGTAAATCGACTAGCGGGGGGTACAATGAGCAGTTCTTC. It codes for CASSKSTSGGYNEQFF.

This rearrangement joins TRBV12-3 or TRBV12-4 to TRBJ1-3; D is possibly TRBD1 (6 bases). The V and J ends lost 5 bases and 0 bases respectively, with 14 bases between them. The CDR3 extends over 16 amino acids. The CDR3 protein is CASSDTGRLSGNTIYF. The CDR3 DNA reads as TGTGCCAGCAGTGATACAGGGAGGCTCTCTGGAAACACCATATATTTT.

The sample holds many counts of this clonotype. The chain has TRBV12-3 or TRBV12-4 and TRBJ2-7; 7 bases agree with TRBD2. CDR3 size: 12 residues. V lost 7 bases to trimming and J lost 6 bases; unmatched junction nucleotides: 6. The CDR3 DNA follows: TGTGCCAGCATGAGGGAGGGCCTCGAGCAGTACTTC. Amino acid sequence: CASMREGLEQYF.

The V call is TRBV7-9, the J call TRBJ2-2; TRBD1 is a possible D gene (6 bases). The V and J ends lost 3 bases and 4 bases respectively, with 9 bases between them. Germline CDR1 SEHNR, CDR2 FQNEAQ (reference sequence). The CDR3 sequence is 14 residues long. The CDR3: CASSFQGSTGELFF. In nucleotides, the CDR3 is TGTGCCAGCAGCTTCCAGGGGAGCACCGGGGAGCTGTTTTTT.

The rearrangement uses TRBV19 and TRBJ2-1; TRBD2 is a possible D gene (5 bases). The CDR3 contains 15 residues. Trimming pared 5 bases from V and 0 bases from J, leaving 11 bases between. Looked up from germline, CDR1 is LNHDA and CDR2 is SQIVND (reference sequence). For the CDR3, the DNA is TGTGCCAGTAGTTCGACTATCGGCTCCTACAATGAGCAGTTCTTC. Amino acids: CASSSTIGSYNEQFF.

The rearrangement links TRBV5-4 to TRBJ1-1; D might be TRBD1 (5 bases). V was clipped by 4 bases and J by 4 bases, with 11 bases between them. The CDR3 is 13 residues long. CDR1 is SGHNT, CDR2 YYREEE, per germline (reference sequence). The CDR3 DNA sequence: TGTGCCAGCAGCGATGGGACGACCACTGAAGCTTTCTTT. Translation: CASSDGTTTEAFF.

This clonotype was detected many times. This chain joins TRBV20-1 and TRBJ2-1, with D possibly matching TRBD2 (6 bases). The V gene's germline CDR1 is DFQATT and CDR2 SNEGSKA (reference sequence). The V end lost 2 bases, the J end lost 7 bases, and 15 bases lay between the germline ends. The CDR3 sequence is 14 residues long. This CDR3 reads CSARRDSQANEQFF. CDR3 nucleotides: TGCAGTGCTAGAAGGGACTCTCAAGCTAATGAGCAGTTCTTC.

The chain couples TRBV4-3 to TRBJ2-2, with a tentative D call TRBD1 (6 bases). V lost 1 base and J 3 bases, leaving 12 bases between the germline ends. The germline V gene encodes CDR1 LGHNA and CDR2 YSLEER. The CDR3 spans 16 residues. The CDR3 spells CASSQVQGSYTGELFF. The CDR3 region has the DNA TGCGCCAGCAGCCAAGTTCAGGGGTCTTACACCGGGGAGCTGTTTTTT.

This sequence joins TRBV5-6 and TRBJ1-6; possibly TRBD1 for D (5 bases). CDR3 length equals 15 residues. Germline CDR1 and CDR2: SGHDT and YYEEEE. Trimming removed 0 bases at V and 6 bases at J, with 10 bases between. CDR3 nucleotides: TGTGCCAGCAGCTTGGCCGTGGGGGTTAATTCACCCCTCCACTTT. Amino acids: CASSLAVGVNSPLHF.

The V and J genes are TRBV6-5 and TRBJ1-1; the match to TRBD1 covers 9 bases. CDR1 and CDR2 (germline): MNHEY, SVGAGI. The junction had 3 bases not matched to a gene; V was cut back by 6 bases and J by 4 bases. This CDR3 has 13 residues. The CDR3 DNA sequence: TGTGCCAGCAGCGGACAGGGGATCACTGAAGCTTTCTTT. Translation: CASSGQGITEAFF.

This clonotype was seen more than once but under ten times. The chain carries TRBV30 and TRBJ2-2, with D possibly TRBD2 on 6 matching bases. The germline CDR1 and CDR2 sequences are GTSNPN and SVGIG (reference sequence). V dropped 8 bases and J dropped 0 bases, with 16 bases sitting between them. CDR3 size: 15 residues. CDR3 residues: CAPERRVANTGELFF. In DNA form, the CDR3 reads TGTGCCCCGGAGCGGAGGGTGGCGAACACCGGGGAGCTGTTTTTT. The variable domain in full, with the rest retrieved from reference TRBV30 and TRBJ2-2, is SQTIHQWPATLVQPVGSPLSLECTVEGTSNPNLYWYRQAAGRGLQLLFYSVGIGQISSEVPQNLSASRPQDRQFILSSKKLLLSDSGFYLCAPERRVANTGELFFGEGSRLTVL.

The rearrangement links TRBV5-1 to TRBJ2-7; 8 positions agree with TRBD1. V lost 0 bases to trimming and J lost 3 bases; unmatched junction nucleotides: 8. This CDR3 has 16 amino acids. Germline V lookup: CDR1 SGHRS, CDR2 YFSETQ. CDR3 coding DNA: TGCGCCAGCAGCTTGGCGGGAACAGGGGGGAACTACGAGCAGTACTTC. Translated, it gives CASSLAGTGGNYEQYF. The full variable domain, with the rest looked up from reference TRBV5-1 and TRBJ2-7, is KAGVTQTPRYLIKTRGQQVTLSCSPISGHRSVSWYQQTPGQGLQFLFEYFSETQRNKGNFPGRFSGRQFSNSRSEMNVSTLELGDSALYLCASSLAGTGGNYEQYFGPGTRLTVT.

The V gene is TRBV20-1, the J gene TRBJ1-4, with TRBD1 identical over 7 bases. The CDR3 totals 14 residues. After removal of 1 base from V and 8 bases from J, the junction contained 7 bases not matched to a gene. The germline V gene has CDR1 DFQATT and CDR2 SNEGSKA (reference sequence). Here the CDR3 reads CSARVTGEREKLFF. In DNA form, the CDR3 reads TGCAGTGCTAGAGTTACAGGGGAGAGAGAAAAACTGTTTTTT.